This TCR beta chain stems from a study of T cells in Graves' hyperthyroidism and ophthalmopathy. A word on this clonotype: The antigen is not known. One end of the junction is discordant with germline, which a read error may explain.

Findings of the study overall: Clonotypes that were expanded in thyroid above 0.001 mostly appeared in blood too. Stable hyperthyroidism was separated from ophthalmopathy by a model based on 13 V-J features.

RNA transcripts were the template for amplifying TCR beta CDR3 regions. HTBI primers were used for first-round RT-PCR of the TCR CDR3. TCRdb reprocessed the multiplex PCR reads via MiXCR and lists one record per CDR3 protein. The sample has some 600,000 distinct CDR3 sequences, approximately 15% seen once. The TCR comes from a woman aged 25 to 39 with Graves' hyperthyroidism that later progressed to Graves' ophthalmopathy. Material for sequencing was blood.

The CDR3 coding sequence is TGTGCCAGCTCACCTGACACTAGCAATCTGCCCCAGCATTTT. This codes for CASSPDTSNLPQHF. The chain has TRBV18 and TRBJ1-5; no reliable D call. This CDR3 is built from 14 residues. In germline, CDR1 is KGHSH, CDR2 LQKENI.